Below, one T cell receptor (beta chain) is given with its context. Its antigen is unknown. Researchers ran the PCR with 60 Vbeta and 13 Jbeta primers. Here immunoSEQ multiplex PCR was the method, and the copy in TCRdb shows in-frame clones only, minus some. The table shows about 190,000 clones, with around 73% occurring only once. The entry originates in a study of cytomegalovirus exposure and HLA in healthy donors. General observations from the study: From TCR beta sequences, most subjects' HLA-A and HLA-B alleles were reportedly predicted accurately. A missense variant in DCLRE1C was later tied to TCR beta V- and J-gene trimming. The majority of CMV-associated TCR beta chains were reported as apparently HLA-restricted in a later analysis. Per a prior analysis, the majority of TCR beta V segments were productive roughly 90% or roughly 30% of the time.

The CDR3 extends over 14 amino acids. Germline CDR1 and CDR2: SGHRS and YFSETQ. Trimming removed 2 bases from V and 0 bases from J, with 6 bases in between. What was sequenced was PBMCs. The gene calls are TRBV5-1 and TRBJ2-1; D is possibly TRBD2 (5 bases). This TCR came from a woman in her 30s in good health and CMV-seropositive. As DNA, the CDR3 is TGCGCCAGCAGCTTACGGGGCTCCTACAATGAGCAGTTCTTC. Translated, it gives CASSLRGSYNEQFF.